This entry features one T cell receptor (beta chain) sequence. Used for diagnoses were clinical symptoms, serum thyroxine and TRAb, thyroid ultrasound and orbital computed tomography. The data derive from a study of T cells in Graves' hyperthyroidism and ophthalmopathy. Looking at the study overall: At initial diagnosis, before any treatment had begun, peripheral blood was obtained.

CDR1 is SGHTA, CDR2 FQGNSA, per germline. The CDR3 is made up of 11 amino acids. Using RNA transcripts as the source, TCR beta CDR3 regions were amplified. First-round RT-PCR of the TCR CDR3 relied on the HTBI primer set. Each CDR3 protein is one row after TCRdb ran MiXCR on the multiplex PCR reads. The top ten clones hold 32% of a sample with more than 350,000 distinct CDR3 sequences, more than 13% of them seen once. The sample was blood. This chain connects TRBV7-2 to TRBJ2-5, with D possibly being TRBD2 (6 bases). The J call is uncertain, as TRBJ2-1 better fits the DNA end. This clonotype was obtained from a woman aged 30 to 39 with Graves' hyperthyroidism. The CDR3 bases are TGTGCCAGCAGCGCCGGCGGGACCCAGTTCTTC. The encoded protein is CASSAGGTQFF.